The 11 T cell receptor beta chains listed next were all sequenced from one sample in a study of shared clonotypes between healthy human individuals. Sequencing was performed with immunoSEQ multiplex PCR; in TCRdb, only in-frame clones are kept and a portion is missing. Here the sample spans about 680,000 clones, around 74% being singletons. The source material was memory CD4+ T cells sorted from blood. The subset was: CD45RA-negative fraction. The receptors were gathered from a woman aged 25 to 39 in good health.

J is TRBJ2-7 and V is TRBV6-6, with D tentatively TRBD2 (5 bases). The CDR3 runs 12 residues. V was shortened by 2 bases and J by 6 bases, with 8 bases between the two germline ends. Looked up from germline, CDR1 is MNHNY and CDR2 is SVGAGI (reference sequence). As DNA, the CDR3 is TGTGCCAGCAGTTACGCGGGTAGCGAGCAGTACTTC. Amino acid sequence: CASSYAGSEQYF.

The J gene is TRBJ1-5, the V gene TRBV19; D remains unclear. This CDR3 is built from 16 residues. Deletions cut 0 bases from V and 6 bases from J, with 15 bases between. Germline lookup yields CDR1 LNHDA and CDR2 SQIVND (reference sequence). The CDR3 sequence is CASSIDGGVTGQPQHF. The CDR3 DNA reads as TGTGCCAGTAGTATAGATGGCGGGGTTACGGGTCAGCCCCAGCATTTT.

The genes are TRBV9 and TRBJ2-5; D uncertain. Per germline, CDR1 SGDLS and CDR2 YYNGEE. The CDR3 runs 13 residues. V lost 4 bases and J lost 7, with 14 bases in between. CDR3 region: CASSPNAMGTQYF. CDR3 nucleotide sequence: TGTGCCAGCAGCCCCAACGCGATGGGGACCCAGTACTTC.

The V gene is TRBV27, the J gene TRBJ1-4, with 9 bases fitting TRBD1. Germline CDR1 is MNHEY and CDR2 is SMNVEV (reference sequence). The J segment lost 8 bases and the V segment lost 6 bases, leaving 1 base of the junction unmatched. There are 12 residues in the CDR3. Here the CDR3 DNA reads TGTGCCAGCAGGACAGGGGGGGAAAAACTGTTTTTT. It yields the protein CASRTGGEKLFF.

The V and J genes are TRBV7-8 and TRBJ2-2, with unresolved D. Trimming took 3 bases from V and 5 from J, leaving 7 bases between them. The CDR3 is 13 residues long. Germline V CDR1 and CDR2: SGHVS, FQNEAQ. In DNA form, the CDR3 reads TGTGCCAGCAGCTTTCTTCGAACCGGGGAGCTGTTTTTT. Encoded protein: CASSFLRTGELFF.

With regard to this clone: Other DNA variants within this sample encode the same CDR3. The chain recombines TRBV5-4 with TRBJ2-5; no definite D call. The V gene's germline CDR1 is SGHNT and CDR2 YYREEE (reference sequence). The CDR3 loop spans 15 amino acids. V was clipped by 0 bases and J by 5 bases, with 14 bases between them. CDR3 sequence: CASSLGAGTGETQYF. In nucleotides, the CDR3 is TGTGCCAGCAGCTTGGGGGCCGGCACTGGGGAGACCCAGTACTTC.

The chain joins TRBV2 to TRBJ2-1, with a possible D match to TRBD1 (6 bases). The ends were cut back, 6 bases at V and 0 bases at J, with 12 bases in the middle. This CDR3 region has 15 residues. Germline CDR1 is SNHLY and CDR2 is FYNNEI. CDR3: CASRKGESSYNEQFF. CDR3 bases: TGTGCCAGCAGGAAGGGGGAGAGCTCCTACAATGAGCAGTTCTTC.

This clone was counted once. The genes are TRBV6-4 and TRBJ2-7; D ambiguous. The CDR3 has 15 residues. The germline V and J ends were trimmed by 5 bases and 2 bases, with 16 bases remaining between them. Germline V gene sequence: CDR1 MRHNA, CDR2 SNTAGT. The CDR3 DNA is TGTGCCAGCAGTTTCTCGCGGACCCTACCCTACGAGCAGTACTTC. Residues: CASSFSRTLPYEQYF.

This clone was found a few times. The V gene is TRBV28, the J gene TRBJ2-1, with 13 bases aligning to TRBD2. Germline assignment: CDR1 MDHEN and CDR2 SYDVKM. The CDR3 is 15 residues long. The ends lost 7 bases at V and 7 bases at J; junction bases unmatched: 7. CDR3 DNA sequence: TGTGCCAGCACGACTAGCGGGAGGTGGTGGAATGAGCAGTTCTTC. It codes for CASTTSGRWWNEQFF.

The genes are TRBV2 and TRBJ2-7, with D uncertain. The ends were cut back, 7 bases at V and 2 bases at J, with 6 bases in the middle. There are 11 residues in the CDR3. Germline V lookup: CDR1 SNHLY, CDR2 FYNNEI. The CDR3 loop is CASTPAYEQYF. CDR3 bases: TGTGCCAGCACCCCTGCCTACGAGCAGTACTTC.

The chain uses TRBV5-4 and TRBJ1-1; D unclear. Trimming shortened V by 4 bases and J by 4 bases, and 11 bases separated the two germline ends. Germline V gives CDR1 SGHNT, CDR2 YYREEE (reference sequence). The CDR3 extends over 13 amino acids. CDR3 DNA: TGTGCCAGCAGCGGACCGGTCGGCACTGAAGCTTTCTTT. Translating it yields CASSGPVGTEAFF.